Here is one T cell receptor (beta chain) with its context. Antigen unknown. The germline V gene has CDR1 SGHDN and CDR2 FVKESK. The germline V and J ends were trimmed by 1 base and 6 bases, with 10 bases remaining between them. The CDR3 covers 13 residues. Libraries were prepared by immunoSEQ multiplex PCR; TCRdb keeps only in-frame clonotypes and omits some of them. The table lists around 10,000 clones, just over 75% of them singletons. These data originate in a study of OX40 agonist ivuxolimab in advanced cancers. Study context: Ivuxolimab is an agonistic anti-OX40 (CD134) antibody, and patients were treated with it. Every 2 weeks, patients received ivuxolimab intravenously, dosed at 0.01 to 10 mg/kg. Study-wide findings and caveats: In CD8+ T cells, expanded clones were on average more numerous than in CD4+.

This rearrangement joins TRBV14 to TRBJ2-7; no clear D gene. This receptor was obtained from an adult with an advanced solid tumor such as melanoma, head and neck, liver or kidney cancer. The starting material was CD4+ or CD8+ T cells sorted from blood, obtained in a trial of the OX40 agonist ivuxolimab. Written as DNA, the CDR3 is TGTGCCAGCAGCCAAGTTTTAGGGTTCGAGCAGTACTTC. Translated: CASSQVLGFEQYF. Variable domain in full (rest from reference TRBV14 and TRBJ2-7): EAGVTQFPSHSVIEKGQTVTLRCDPISGHDNLYWYRRVMGKEIKFLLHFVKESKQDESGMPNNRFLAERTGGTYSTLKVQPAELEDSGVYFCASSQVLGFEQYFGPGTRLTVT.